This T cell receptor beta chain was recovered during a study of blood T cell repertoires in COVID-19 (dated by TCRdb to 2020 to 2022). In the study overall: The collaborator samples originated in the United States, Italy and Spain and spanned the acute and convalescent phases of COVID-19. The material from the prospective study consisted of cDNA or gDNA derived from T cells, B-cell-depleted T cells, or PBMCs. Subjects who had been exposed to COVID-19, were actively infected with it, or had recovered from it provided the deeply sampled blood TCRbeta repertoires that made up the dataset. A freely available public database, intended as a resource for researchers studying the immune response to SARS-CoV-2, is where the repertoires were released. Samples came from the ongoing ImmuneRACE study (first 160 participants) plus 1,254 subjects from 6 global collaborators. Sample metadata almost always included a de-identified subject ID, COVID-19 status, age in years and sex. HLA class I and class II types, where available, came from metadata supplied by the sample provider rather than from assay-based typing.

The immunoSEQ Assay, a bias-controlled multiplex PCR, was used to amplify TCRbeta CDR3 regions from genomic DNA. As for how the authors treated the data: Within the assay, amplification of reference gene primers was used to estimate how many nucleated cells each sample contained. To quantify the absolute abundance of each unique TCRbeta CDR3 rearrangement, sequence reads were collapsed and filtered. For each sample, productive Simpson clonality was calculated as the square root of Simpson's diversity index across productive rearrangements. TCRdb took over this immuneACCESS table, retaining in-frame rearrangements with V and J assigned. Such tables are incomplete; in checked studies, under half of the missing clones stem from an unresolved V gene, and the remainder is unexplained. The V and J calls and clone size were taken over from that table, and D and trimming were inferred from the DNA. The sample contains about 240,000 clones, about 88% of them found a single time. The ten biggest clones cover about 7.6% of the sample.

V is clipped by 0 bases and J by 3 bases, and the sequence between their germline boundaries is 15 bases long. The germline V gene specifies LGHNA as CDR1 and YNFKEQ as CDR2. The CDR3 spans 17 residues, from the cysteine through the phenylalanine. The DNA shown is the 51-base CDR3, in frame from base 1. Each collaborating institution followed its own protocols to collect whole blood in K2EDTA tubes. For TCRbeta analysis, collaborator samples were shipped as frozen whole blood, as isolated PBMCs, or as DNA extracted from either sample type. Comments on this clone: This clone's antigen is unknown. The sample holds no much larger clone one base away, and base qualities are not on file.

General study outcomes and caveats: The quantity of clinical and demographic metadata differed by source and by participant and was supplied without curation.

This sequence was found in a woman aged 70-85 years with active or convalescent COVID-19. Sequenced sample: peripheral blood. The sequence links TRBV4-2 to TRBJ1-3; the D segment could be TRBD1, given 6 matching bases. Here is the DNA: TGTGCCAGCAGCCAAGATCTTGGGGGCGTAAGTGGAAACACCATATATTTT. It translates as CASSQDLGGVSGNTIYF.